Below, 10 T cell receptor beta chains from the same sample are listed, as sequenced in a study of PD-L1 blockade in urothelial cancer. As to time point: pretreatment peripheral blood. Data came from immunoSEQ multiplex PCR; TCRdb stores just in-frame clones and leaves some out. The sample holds 50,000 or so clones, around 84% seen once. The sequencing here drew on PBMCs, taken around atezolizumab (anti-PD-L1) treatment. These receptors came from a man aged 65-85 years with urothelial cancer.

This clone was found a few times. The chain uses TRBV27 and TRBJ2-2; tentatively, D is TRBD1 (5 bases). This CDR3 has 15 amino acids. Trimming stripped 5 bases from V and 4 bases from J, with 14 bases between. Germline V gene lookup returns CDR1 MNHEY and CDR2 SMNVEV (reference sequence). The CDR3 spells CASSPRQGGTGELFF. The CDR3 DNA reads TGTGCCAGCAGTCCGAGGCAGGGCGGCACCGGGGAGCTGTTTTTT.

In its sample, this clone was seen once. The chain has TRBV9 and TRBJ2-5; the D gene is possibly TRBD1 (6 bases). CDR3 length: 15 residues. V shed 3 bases and J shed 3 bases, with 15 bases lying between them. Germline loops: CDR1 SGDLS, CDR2 YYNGEE. Written as DNA, the CDR3 is TGTGCCAGCAGCGGGTGGGGGCTAACCAAAGAGACCCAGTACTTC. It specifies CASSGWGLTKETQYF.

CDR3 bases: TGTGCCAGCAGCTTAACTAGTAACCCCTACAATGAGCAGTTCTTC. It translates to CASSLTSNPYNEQFF. The J gene is TRBJ2-1, the V gene TRBV7-3, with D unresolved. The V and J ends lost 0 bases and 2 bases respectively, with 8 bases between them. The CDR3 runs 15 residues. CDR1 SGHTA and CDR2 FQGTGA come from the germline V gene. The full variable domain, in which reference TRBV7-3 and TRBJ2-1 provide the parts outside the CDR3, is GAGVSQTPSNKVTEKGKYVELRCDPISGHTALYWYRQSLGQGPEFLIYFQGTGAADDSGLPNDRFFAVRPEGSVSTLKIQRTERGDSAVYLCASSLTSNPYNEQFFGPGTRLTVL.

The V and J genes are TRBV7-6 and TRBJ2-3, with a possible D match to TRBD1 (6 bases). The CDR3 has 13 amino acids. Germline CDR1 SGHVS, CDR2 FNYEAQ. The V end lost 1 base, the J end lost 7 bases, and 9 bases lay between the germline ends. The CDR3 nucleotides are TGTGCCAGCAGCTTAGGTCAGGGGAATACGCAGTATTTT. Protein sequence: CASSLGQGNTQYF.

V gene TRBV5-4 combines with J gene TRBJ2-3; D remains unclear. Trimming left V 0 bases short and J 0 bases short, with 8 bases between. The CDR3 consists of 15 residues. From germline, CDR1 is SGHNT and CDR2 YYREEE (reference sequence). CDR3 nucleotides: TGTGCCAGCAGCTTGGGACTCCCTAGCACAGATACGCAGTATTTT. Translating gives CASSLGLPSTDTQYF.

The chain employs TRBV11-2 and TRBJ1-1; a possible D gene is TRBD1 (5 bases). Germline assignment: CDR1 SGHAT and CDR2 FQNNGV. V was pared by 5 bases and J by 4 bases, with 14 bases between. This CDR3 region has 14 residues. The CDR3: CASSPIGVSTEAFF. DNA of the CDR3: TGTGCCAGCAGCCCCATAGGGGTGTCCACTGAAGCTTTCTTT.

This clone has a handful of counts. This chain joins TRBV6-1 and TRBJ2-7; unclear D gene. Germline assignment: CDR1 MNHNS and CDR2 SASEGT. This CDR3 contains 13 residues. With 6 bases removed from V and 2 bases from J, the gap between germline ends came to 11 bases. The CDR3 loop is CASSDPGTYEQYF. DNA for the CDR3: TGTGCCAGCAGCGATCCCGGTACCTACGAGCAGTACTTC.

The chain links TRBV28 to TRBJ2-5; D is perhaps TRBD1 (7 bases). Germline V lookup: CDR1 MDHEN, CDR2 SYDVKM. The CDR3 contains 14 residues. Between the trimmed V and J ends, which lost 6 bases and 5 bases, there was a span of 16 bases. CDR3 sequence (DNA): TGTGCCAGCAGCCCAGGGGGACTCACGGAGACCCAGTACTTC. Translation: CASSPGGLTETQYF.

The genes are TRBV5-1 and TRBJ2-7; D is perhaps TRBD1 (5 bases). Germline V gene lookup returns CDR1 SGHRS and CDR2 YFSETQ. Trimming removed 3 bases from V and 2 bases from J, with 15 bases in between. The CDR3 has 15 amino acids. The CDR3 loop is CASSSLPRAPYEQYF. The CDR3, as DNA: TGCGCCAGCAGCTCGCTCCCCAGGGCGCCCTACGAGCAGTACTTC.

The CDR3 loop reads CASSSSRGLGYGYTF. The CDR3 DNA follows: TGTGCCAGCAGCTCCAGCAGGGGGCTGGGCTATGGCTACACCTTC. The chain employs TRBV28 and TRBJ1-2; 8 nucleotides agree with TRBD1. V was clipped by 6 bases and J by 4 bases; unmatched bases: 10. This CDR3 has 15 amino acids. Germline V lookup: CDR1 MDHEN, CDR2 SYDVKM.